The clone carrying this T cell receptor delta chain was detected only a few times. This specimen comes from a study of gamma-delta T cells after stem cell transplantation. TCRdb re-called clones from the RT-PCR reads via CATT. The table for this sample gives some 66 delta-chain clones. Trimming at V came to 3 bases and at J to 2 bases, leaving 11 bases not matched to a gene. The CDR3 loop spans 19 amino acids. CDR1 GEAIGNYY and CDR2 EKD come from the germline V gene. This chain links TRDV2 with TRDJ3; TRDD3 agrees at 8 bases. Sequencing used gamma-delta T cells. This TCR was sampled from a human donor. It is not recorded whose cells these are; they may come from a transplant donor. This table probably holds off-target reads from a library built for another chain. The CDR3 spells CACDSVLGVVTWDTRQMFF. The CDR3 nucleotides read TGTGCCTGTGACTCGGTACTGGGGGTTGTCACCTGGGACACCCGACAGATGTTTTTC.